The 30 T cell receptor beta chains below all came from one sample that was sequenced in a study of blood T cells in healthy people across ages. Using a J-beta primer mix together with a sample-barcoded 5' primer, a second PCR was run for roughly 6 to 12 cycles. TCRdb processed the 5' RACE reads anew with MiXCR; each CDR3 protein has one entry. The sample lists about 1.8 million distinct CDR3 sequences; around 48% were seen once. The sequencing sample was made of blood. The receptors here all came from a woman in her thirties or forties in good health.

The rearrangement links TRBV6-5 to TRBJ1-2, with D unclear. V was shortened by 2 bases and J by 3 bases, with 19 bases between the two germline ends. Germline V gene sequence: CDR1 MNHEY, CDR2 SVGAGI. This CDR3 is built from 17 residues. CDR3 nucleotide sequence: TGTGCCAGCAGTTACAGTGCCGGTATGGCAGTCGACTATGGCTACACCTTC. It yields the protein CASSYSAGMAVDYGYTF.

This clonotype has a handful of counts. The rearrangement links TRBV6-5 to TRBJ1-2; the D is unclear. V gave up 3 bases and J gave up 6 bases, with 11 bases separating them. CDR1 and CDR2 from the germline V gene are MNHEY and SVGAGI. The CDR3 has 13 amino acids. This CDR3 is CASSYLSADGYTF. CDR3 DNA sequence: TGTGCCAGCAGTTATTTATCGGCAGATGGCTACACCTTC.

A few counts support this clonotype. The CDR3 bases are TGTGCCAGCAGCCCCGGGACTCTAGTATGGACCCAGTACTTC. Encoded protein: CASSPGTLVWTQYF. The rearrangement uses TRBV7-2 and TRBJ2-5; D is possibly TRBD2 (6 bases). V shed 5 bases and J shed 7 bases, with 17 bases lying between them. This CDR3 spans 14 amino acids. The germline gives CDR1 SGHTA, CDR2 FQGNSA.

This clonotype was recorded only once. The chain joins TRBV20-1 to TRBJ2-1, with 16 bases identical to TRBD2. The CDR3 has 21 residues. V was pared by 0 bases and J by 5 bases, with 16 bases of the junction left unmatched. From germline, CDR1 is DFQATT and CDR2 SNEGSKA (reference sequence). For the CDR3, the DNA is TGCAGTGCTAGAGATCTACTGTCTGGGGGACTAGCGGGGGGGCCCCACAATGAGCAGTTCTTC. Amino acids: CSARDLLSGGLAGGPHNEQFF.

This clonotype was detected a few times. The chain couples TRBV11-2 to TRBJ1-2; TRBD1 agrees at 7 bases. With 5 bases clipped from V and 8 bases from J, the junction kept 8 bases outside the gene matches. Germline V lookup: CDR1 SGHAT, CDR2 FQNNGV. CDR3 length equals 13 residues. CDR3 DNA sequence: TGTGCCAGCAGCCCCGGACAGGAACGGGGCTACACCTTC. This codes for CASSPGQERGYTF.

This clonotype occurred a few times. CDR3 region: CASSYAGGDTDTQYF. In DNA form, the CDR3 reads TGTGCCAGCAGCTACGCAGGGGGCGACACAGATACGCAGTATTTT. The chain has TRBV7-9 and TRBJ2-3; 8 nucleotides match TRBD1. J lost 2 bases, V lost 4 bases, and 5 bases had no gene match. Germline CDR1 and CDR2: SEHNR and FQNEAQ (reference sequence). This CDR3 has 15 amino acids.

This chain joins TRBV5-1 and TRBJ2-1; 12 bases match TRBD2. The germline V gene has CDR1 SGHRS and CDR2 YFSETQ. V trimming: 2 bases; J trimming: 8 bases; junction bases outside the gene matches: 5. This CDR3 region has 15 residues. The CDR3: CASSFGLAGLDEQFF. CDR3 DNA: TGCGCCAGCAGCTTCGGACTAGCGGGATTAGATGAGCAGTTCTTC.

V is TRBV7-2 and J is TRBJ2-7; D gene unclear. V was trimmed by 1 base and J by 0 bases, leaving 10 bases between them. This CDR3 is built from 15 residues. From germline, CDR1 is SGHTA and CDR2 FQGNSA. As DNA, the CDR3 is TGTGCCAGCAGCTTAGATCCGGTTAGCTCCTACGAGCAGTACTTC. Protein sequence: CASSLDPVSSYEQYF.

The sample holds a few counts of this clonotype. The chain combines TRBV4-2 with TRBJ2-1, with 13 positions matching TRBD2. Germline V gene data show CDR1 as LGHNA and CDR2 as YNFKEQ. The CDR3 contains 15 residues. The V segment lost 4 bases and the J segment 7 bases; nucleotides outside the gene matches: 4. CDR3 loop: CASSLGLAGENEQFF. DNA for the CDR3: TGTGCCAGCAGCCTTGGACTAGCGGGGGAAAATGAGCAGTTCTTC.

A remark on this clonotype: At one end, the junction sequence differs from germline, possibly due to a read error. V gene TRBV20-1 combines with J gene TRBJ2-3; 8 bases match TRBD2. This CDR3 comprises 16 residues. CDR1 is DFQATT, CDR2 SNEGSKA, per germline (reference sequence). Here the CDR3 reads CSAGDYVRGDTDTQYF. CDR3 bases: TGCAGTGCTGGAGATTACGTGCGGGGGGACACAGATACGCAGTATTTT.

J is TRBJ2-1 and V is TRBV7-2; perhaps D is TRBD1 or TRBD2 (5 bases each). The CDR3 extends over 15 amino acids. Trimming shortened V by 1 base and J by 4 bases, and 11 bases separated the two germline ends. Looked up from germline, CDR1 is SGHTA and CDR2 is FQGNSA. This CDR3 is CASSLGIGGYNEQFF. Here the CDR3 DNA reads TGTGCCAGCAGCTTAGGCATTGGGGGATACAATGAGCAGTTCTTC.

This sequence joins TRBV28 and TRBJ1-2; 9 nucleotides align to TRBD1. The CDR3 is 15 residues long. Germline CDR1 is MDHEN and CDR2 is SYDVKM. Germline trimming cut 4 bases from V and 3 bases from J; bases unmatched to any gene: 6. The CDR3, as DNA: TGTGCCAGCAGTTCGGACAGGGGTAAGGACTATGGCTACACCTTC. It specifies CASSSDRGKDYGYTF.

V gene TRBV6-2 or TRBV6-3 combines with J gene TRBJ1-1; D not certain. Germline CDR1 and CDR2: MNHEY and SVGEGT. V lost 8 bases and J 2 bases, leaving 12 bases between the germline ends. This CDR3 is 13 amino acids long. CDR3: CASPGERNTEAFF. As DNA, the CDR3 is TGTGCCAGCCCCGGGGAGAGAAACACTGAAGCTTTCTTT.

The V and J genes are TRBV15 and TRBJ2-7, with D possibly TRBD1 on 6 matching bases. Germline lookup yields CDR1 LNHNV and CDR2 YYDKDF (reference sequence). V lost 0 bases to trimming and J lost 0 bases, with 15 bases between them. The CDR3 covers 17 residues. The DNA for the CDR3 is TGTGCCACCAGCAGAGAGAGGGTCACAGGGTACTCCTACGAGCAGTACTTC. Translated: CATSRERVTGYSYEQYF.

V usage is TRBV29-1 and J usage is TRBJ2-1; TRBD2 matches at 10 bases. The J segment lost 2 bases and the V segment lost 6 bases, leaving 4 bases of the junction unmatched. Germline V lookup: CDR1 SQVTM, CDR2 ANQGSEA. The CDR3 contains 14 residues. The CDR3 nucleotides are TGCAGCGTGGAACTAGCGGGGACCTACAATGAGCAGTTCTTC. Protein product: CSVELAGTYNEQFF.

This clonotype was counted only a few times. The chain combines TRBV12-3 or TRBV12-4 with TRBJ2-3; 7 bases map to TRBD2. V was clipped by 3 bases and J by 2 bases; unmatched bases: 2. CDR3 length: 14 residues. Here the CDR3 DNA reads TGTGCCAGCAGTTTCGCGGGGGACACAGATACGCAGTATTTT. Encoded protein: CASSFAGDTDTQYF.

The chain employs TRBV27 and TRBJ2-4; tentative D call: TRBD1 (6 bases). V was cut by 4 bases and J by 0 bases, with 13 bases left in between. There are 16 residues in the CDR3. Germline CDR1 is MNHEY and CDR2 is SMNVEV (reference sequence). The CDR3 sequence: CASSSGQKLAKNIQYF. The DNA of the CDR3 is TGTGCCAGCAGTTCGGGACAAAAACTAGCCAAAAACATTCAGTACTTC.

V usage is TRBV2 and J usage is TRBJ2-1; unclear D gene. CDR3 size: 13 residues. In germline, CDR1 is SNHLY, CDR2 FYNNEI. Deletions cut 7 bases from V and 5 bases from J, with 12 bases between. The CDR3: CASKFLENNEQFF. The CDR3 nucleotides read TGTGCCAGCAAGTTCTTGGAGAACAATGAGCAGTTCTTC.

The rearrangement links TRBV12-3 or TRBV12-4 to TRBJ1-2; TRBD1 agrees at 8 bases. Trimming at V came to 6 bases and at J to 0 bases, leaving 15 bases not matched to a gene. This CDR3 region has 18 residues. CDR3 sequence reads: CASSPKEGGQATNYGYTF. The CDR3 DNA sequence: TGTGCCAGCAGCCCTAAGGAGGGGGGACAGGCAACTAACTATGGCTACACCTTC.

This clonotype has a handful of counts. The V call is TRBV12-3 or TRBV12-4, the J call TRBJ2-7; D may be TRBD2 (5 bases). The ends were cut back, 5 bases at V and 6 bases at J, with 14 bases in the middle. The CDR3 is 13 amino acids. CDR3 in amino acids: CASSRRGWVEQYF. The DNA of the CDR3 is TGTGCCAGCAGTCGCCGGGGTTGGGTCGAGCAGTACTTC.

The V call is TRBV7-9, the J call TRBJ2-5; TRBD1 is a possible D gene (6 bases). CDR1 and CDR2 (germline): SEHNR, FQNEAQ (reference sequence). The V end lost 5 bases, the J end lost 5 bases, and 15 bases lay between the germline ends. The CDR3 runs to 14 residues. CDR3 DNA: TGTGCCAGCAGCCTCGGGGCTCAGGGGGAGACCCAGTACTTC. As protein: CASSLGAQGETQYF.

The chain is built from TRBV6-2 or TRBV6-3 and TRBJ2-1, with TRBD2 identical over 13 bases. CDR1 and CDR2 from the germline V gene are MNHEY and SVGEGT. The CDR3 sequence is 16 residues long. The J segment lost 3 bases and the V segment lost 2 bases, leaving 1 base of the junction unmatched. The CDR3 sequence is CASSYGTSGVYNEQFF. For the CDR3, the DNA is TGTGCCAGCAGTTACGGGACTAGCGGGGTCTACAATGAGCAGTTCTTC.

This clonotype was counted between two and nine times. The chain uses TRBV29-1 and TRBJ2-3; 8 positions agree with TRBD1. In germline, CDR1 is SQVTM, CDR2 ANQGSEA. This CDR3 is built from 12 residues. With 7 bases clipped from V and 5 bases from J, the junction kept 5 bases outside the gene matches. CDR3 region: CSAIQGGDTQYF. The DNA of the CDR3 is TGCAGCGCCATACAGGGGGGAGATACGCAGTATTTT.

This clonotype was seen more than once but under ten times. The chain employs TRBV7-2 and TRBJ2-4; possibly TRBD2 for D (7 bases). Germline CDR1 SGHTA, CDR2 FQGNSA. V gave up 5 bases and J gave up 9 bases, with 20 bases separating them. The CDR3 extends over 15 amino acids. CDR3: CASSPQGRGSAIQYF. CDR3 DNA sequence: TGTGCCAGCAGCCCCCAGGGGAGGGGGTCTGCCATTCAGTACTTC.

Only a few counts were recorded for this clonotype. The rearrangement links TRBV28 to TRBJ2-7, with D maybe TRBD1 (6 bases). Germline CDR1 is MDHEN and CDR2 is SYDVKM. Trimming removed 8 bases at V and 3 bases at J, with 17 bases between. The length of the CDR3 is 14 residues. The CDR3 region is CASRAGQLHYEQYF. DNA of the CDR3: TGTGCCAGCCGAGCTGGACAGCTCCACTACGAGCAGTACTTC.

Points on this clonotype: At one of its ends the junction is not consistent with the germline gene, which may arise from a read error. CDR3 sequence (DNA): TGTGCTAGCAGCTTAGGTGAATTGGACACTTGGGAGACCCAGTACTTC. As protein: CASSLGELDTWETQYF. This rearrangement joins TRBV7-7 to TRBJ2-7, with a possible D match to TRBD1 (5 bases). The closer fit of TRBJ2-5 to the DNA end suggests the J call may be wrong. This CDR3 has 16 amino acids. CDR1 is SSHAT and CDR2 is FNYEAQ in the germline V gene (reference sequence).

This chain joins TRBV5-1 and TRBJ2-5, with D unresolved. Germline CDR1 reads SGHRS; CDR2 reads YFSETQ. Trimming stripped 1 base from V and 0 bases from J, with 7 bases between. This CDR3 is 14 amino acids long. CDR3: CASSLTANQETQYF. The DNA for the CDR3 is TGCGCCAGCAGCTTGACAGCGAACCAAGAGACCCAGTACTTC.

This clonotype showed up just a few times. The rearrangement joins TRBV6-2 or TRBV6-3 to TRBJ1-2; the match to TRBD1 covers 8 bases. The CDR3 contains 14 residues. The trim removed 8 bases at V and 4 bases at J, leaving 9 bases unmatched. CDR1 and CDR2 from the germline V gene are MNHEY and SVGEGT. The CDR3 sequence is CASGSGTGRYGYTF. In DNA form, the CDR3 reads TGTGCCAGCGGCTCTGGGACAGGTCGCTATGGCTACACCTTC.

There are a few counts of this clonotype. V and J are TRBV5-1 and TRBJ2-3, with 9 bases lining up with TRBD2. The CDR3 extends over 16 amino acids. CDR1 and CDR2 from the germline V gene are SGHRS and YFSETQ. J gave up 3 bases and V 0 bases, and 5 bases lay outside the gene matches. CDR3 coding DNA: TGCGCCAGCAGCTTGGAGGCGGGGGGGCCGACAGATACGCAGTATTTT. This translates into CASSLEAGGPTDTQYF.

The chain recombines TRBV11-2 with TRBJ2-1; tentatively, D is TRBD2 (5 bases). This CDR3 region has 13 residues. The ends were cut back, 5 bases at V and 11 bases at J, with 16 bases in the middle. Germline V gives CDR1 SGHAT, CDR2 FQNNGV. The CDR3 sequence is CASSVGDLQKQFF. The CDR3 DNA reads TGTGCCAGCAGCGTGGGAGACCTACAGAAGCAGTTCTTC.